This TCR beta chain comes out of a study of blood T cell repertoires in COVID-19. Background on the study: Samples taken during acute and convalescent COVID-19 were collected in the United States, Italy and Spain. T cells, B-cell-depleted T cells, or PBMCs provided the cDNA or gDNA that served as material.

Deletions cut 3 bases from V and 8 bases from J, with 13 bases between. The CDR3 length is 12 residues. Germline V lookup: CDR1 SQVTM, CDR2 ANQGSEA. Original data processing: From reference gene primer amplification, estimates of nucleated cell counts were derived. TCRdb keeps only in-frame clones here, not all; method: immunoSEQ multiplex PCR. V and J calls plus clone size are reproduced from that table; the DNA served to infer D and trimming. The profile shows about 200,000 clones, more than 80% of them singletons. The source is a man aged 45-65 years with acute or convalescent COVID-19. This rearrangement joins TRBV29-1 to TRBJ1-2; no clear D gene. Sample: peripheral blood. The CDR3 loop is CSVEVYSRGYTF. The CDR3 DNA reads TGCAGCGTTGAGGTCTATAGCCGAGGCTACACCTTC.